This T cell receptor (beta chain) is from a study of cytomegalovirus exposure and HLA in healthy donors. Study summary: About 85 million unique TCR sequences came from HLA-typed donors in an early release.

In germline, CDR1 is MNHEY, CDR2 SVGAGI. There are 15 residues in the CDR3. A multiplex PCR was run with 60 Vbeta primers and 13 Jbeta primers. In the source study's methods: As a later analysis found, there were 70 million to 80 million unique TCR beta chains, of which 8.5 million to 13 million were shared. The data were produced by immunoSEQ multiplex PCR, yet TCRdb's version contains in-frame clones alone and is incomplete. The V and J calls and clone size were taken over from that table, and D and trimming were inferred from the DNA. This sample yields 200,000 to 250,000 clones, of which more than 70% are seen a single time; roughly 1.3% belongs to the top ten. Study findings and constraints: The study labeled roughly 160 TCR beta chains cytomegalovirus-associated. Sequence variants that were highly shared formed a cluster that was likely a sequencing artifact.

Concerning this clone: Its antigen is unidentified. A junction end diverges from the germline sequence, so it may reflect a read error.

V usage is TRBV6-5 and J usage is TRBJ1-3; TRBD1 matches 7 bases. This clonotype was sampled from a human donor in good health. Sequencing was carried out using PBMCs. The CDR3, as DNA: TGTGCCAGCAGCTACTCGACAGGGCAAGGAAACACCATATATTTT. It translates to CASSYSTGQGNTIYF.